These T cell receptor beta chains were read from a single sample in a study of vaccination effects on CD4 cells after COVID-19. These TCRs' antigens remain unknown. Method: immunoSEQ multiplex PCR; TCRdb's copy keeps in-frame clones and lacks some. In the table there are some 14,000 clones, about 72% of which are singletons. Sequenced here: CD4+ T cells from PBMCs cultured with SARS-CoV-2 spike peptides, sampled after COVID-19 vaccination. All receptors derive from a human donor who received a COVID-19 vaccine. Each CDR3 is given with its conserved first and last residue. A D gene is named only where the DNA matches it firmly. The listing skips clone size in some rows; elsewhere it reads once, few, many or a size class.

d_gene: NA
v_gene: TRBV6-2/TRBV6-3
abundance: NA
j_gene: TRBJ2-5
CDR3nt: TGTGCCAGCAGTTACTCTAAGGGCCAGCCACAAGAGACCCAGTACTTC
CDR3aa: CASSYSKGQPQETQYF

d_gene: TRBD1
v_gene: TRBV2
abundance: NA
j_gene: TRBJ2-6
CDR3nt: TGTGCCAGCATCACAGGGGGCTCCGGGGCCAACGTCCTGACTTTC
CDR3aa: CASITGGSGANVLTF

d_gene: TRBD1
v_gene: TRBV5-1
abundance: NA
j_gene: TRBJ1-1
CDR3nt: TGCGCCAGCAACCGGGACAGGAACACTGAAGCTTTCTTT
CDR3aa: CASNRDRNTEAFF

d_gene: TRBD2
v_gene: TRBV3-1/TRBV3-2
abundance: NA
j_gene: TRBJ2-1
CDR3nt: TGTGCCAGCAGCCAAAATACGGGGGGGCGGAATGAGCAGTTCTTC
CDR3aa: CASSQNTGGRNEQFF

d_gene: NA
v_gene: TRBV28
abundance: once
j_gene: TRBJ2-1
CDR3nt: TGTGCCAGCAGTTTAGGGGACACCCGGGCCAATGAGCAGTTCTTC
CDR3aa: CASSLGDTRANEQFF

d_gene: NA
v_gene: TRBV5-4
abundance: few
j_gene: TRBJ1-2
CDR3nt: TGTGCCAGCAGCCCCGACAGGAACTATGGCTACACCTTC
CDR3aa: CASSPDRNYGYTF

d_gene: TRBD1
v_gene: TRBV4-2
abundance: few
j_gene: TRBJ2-1
CDR3nt: TGTGCCAGCAGCCGGACAGGGGAGGTTTACAATGAGCAGTTCTTC
CDR3aa: CASSRTGEVYNEQFF

d_gene: NA
v_gene: TRBV11-2
abundance: NA
j_gene: TRBJ1-4
CDR3nt: TGTGCCAGCAGCTTAAACCCACAGGGACTATATGAAAAACTGTTTTTT
CDR3aa: CASSLNPQGLYEKLFF

d_gene: TRBD2
v_gene: TRBV6-6
abundance: once
j_gene: TRBJ2-3
CDR3nt: TGTGCCAGCAGTTACTCAGGTGCGGGGGGCACAGATACGCAGTATTTT
CDR3aa: CASSYSGAGGTDTQYF

d_gene: NA
v_gene: TRBV6-5
abundance: NA
j_gene: TRBJ2-7
CDR3nt: TGTGCCAGCAGTTACTCGGCCAGTACCTACGAGCAGTACTTC
CDR3aa: CASSYSASTYEQYF

d_gene: TRBD1
v_gene: TRBV4-1
abundance: few
j_gene: TRBJ1-1
CDR3nt: TGCGCCAGCAGCCAAGGACAGGGGATGAACACTGAAGCTTTCTTT
CDR3aa: CASSQGQGMNTEAFF

d_gene: NA
v_gene: TRBV6-5
abundance: NA
j_gene: TRBJ1-2
CDR3nt: TGTGCCAGCAACCCCCGGAGGCGGCTCTATGGCTACACCTTC
CDR3aa: CASNPRRRLYGYTF

d_gene: TRBD2
v_gene: TRBV6-1
abundance: few
j_gene: TRBJ2-3
CDR3nt: TGTGCCAGCAGTGACAGGGCGGGAGGGCCAGATACGCAGTATTTT
CDR3aa: CASSDRAGGPDTQYF

d_gene: TRBD2
v_gene: TRBV5-1
abundance: NA
j_gene: TRBJ2-3
CDR3nt: TGCGCCAGCAGCCCTAGCGGGGGGGCCTCAGATACGCAGTATTTT
CDR3aa: CASSPSGGASDTQYF

d_gene: TRBD2
v_gene: TRBV7-3
abundance: few
j_gene: TRBJ2-3
CDR3nt: TGTGCCAGCAGCTTAATACTAGCGGGTACGCAGTATTTT
CDR3aa: CASSLILAGTQYF

d_gene: TRBD2
v_gene: TRBV5-4
abundance: NA
j_gene: TRBJ2-1
CDR3nt: TGTGCCAGCACCTCCAGGAGGACTAGCAATAATGAGCAGTTCTTC
CDR3aa: CASTSRRTSNNEQFF

d_gene: TRBD2
v_gene: TRBV11-2
abundance: NA
j_gene: TRBJ2-7
CDR3nt: TGTGCCAGCAGCCGGGACTACCAAACCTACGAGCAGTACTTC
CDR3aa: CASSRDYQTYEQYF

d_gene: NA
v_gene: TRBV10-3
abundance: NA
j_gene: TRBJ1-1
CDR3nt: TGTGCCATCATGAAGGAGGAGGGAACTGAAGCTTTCTTT
CDR3aa: CAIMKEEGTEAFF

d_gene: NA
v_gene: TRBV27
abundance: NA
j_gene: TRBJ1-2
CDR3nt: TGTGCCAGCAGCCGCGAGGGGAATGGCTACACCTTC
CDR3aa: CASSREGNGYTF

d_gene: NA
v_gene: TRBV19
abundance: NA
j_gene: TRBJ2-3
CDR3nt: TGTGCCAGTAGCCGCAGGGGAGTGACAGATACGCAGTATTTT
CDR3aa: CASSRRGVTDTQYF

d_gene: NA
v_gene: TRBV5-5
abundance: NA
j_gene: TRBJ1-1
CDR3nt: TGTGCCAGCAGCCCCTGGCAATCCGCGGGCACTGAAGCTTTCTTT
CDR3aa: CASSPWQSAGTEAFF

d_gene: TRBD2
v_gene: TRBV5-4
abundance: NA
j_gene: TRBJ2-1
CDR3nt: TGTGCCAGCAGCTTACTAGCGGGAGCCTACAATGAGCAGTTCTTC
CDR3aa: CASSLLAGAYNEQFF

d_gene: NA
v_gene: TRBV28
abundance: NA
j_gene: TRBJ2-3
CDR3nt: TGTGCCAGCAGTTTAGGCACTACTAGCACAGATACGCAGTATTTT
CDR3aa: CASSLGTTSTDTQYF

d_gene: NA
v_gene: TRBV7-2
abundance: NA
j_gene: TRBJ2-7
CDR3nt: TGTGCCAGCAGCCCAACCTGGACAGAACTCTACGAGCAGTACTTC
CDR3aa: CASSPTWTELYEQYF

d_gene: TRBD2
v_gene: TRBV6-1
abundance: few
j_gene: TRBJ2-1
CDR3nt: TGTGCCAGCAGTGAAGTCCAAGCGGGGGGTTTTGTTAGGTTCTTC
CDR3aa: CASSEVQAGGFVRFF

d_gene: TRBD1
v_gene: TRBV24-1
abundance: once
j_gene: TRBJ1-2
CDR3nt: TGTGCCACCAGTGATTTCGCAGGGGGCAACTATGGCTACACCTTC
CDR3aa: CATSDFAGGNYGYTF

d_gene: NA
v_gene: TRBV2
abundance: few
j_gene: TRBJ2-7
CDR3nt: TGTGCCAGCAGTGCGCCAGGGATTAACGAGCAGTACTTC
CDR3aa: CASSAPGINEQYF

d_gene: TRBD1
v_gene: TRBV28
abundance: NA
j_gene: TRBJ1-1
CDR3nt: TGTGCCAGCAGTTTGCCGGGACAGGAGAACACTGAAGCTTTCTTT
CDR3aa: CASSLPGQENTEAFF

d_gene: TRBD2
v_gene: TRBV5-1
abundance: NA
j_gene: TRBJ2-5
CDR3nt: TGCGCCAGCAGCGACGGGACTAGGCCCGGGTCGTGGGAGACCCAGTACTTC
CDR3aa: CASSDGTRPGSWETQYF

d_gene: NA
v_gene: TRBV2
abundance: NA
j_gene: TRBJ1-6
CDR3nt: TGTGCCAGCGAGGCAGGGGCACTTTCACCCCTCCACTTT
CDR3aa: CASEAGALSPLHF

d_gene: NA
v_gene: TRBV20-1
abundance: NA
j_gene: TRBJ2-7
CDR3nt: TGCAGTGCTAGAAGCGGCCACGAGCAGTACTTC
CDR3aa: CSARSGHEQYF

d_gene: NA
v_gene: TRBV5-6
abundance: NA
j_gene: TRBJ2-1
CDR3nt: TGTGCCAGCAGCTTCCCTGGGGGGGCTTCCTACAATGAGCAGTTCTTC
CDR3aa: CASSFPGGASYNEQFF

d_gene: NA
v_gene: TRBV19
abundance: NA
j_gene: TRBJ1-1
CDR3nt: TGTGCAACTCGGGGAAGGAACACTGAAGCTTTCTTT
CDR3aa: CATRGRNTEAFF

d_gene: NA
v_gene: TRBV6-5
abundance: medium-sized
j_gene: TRBJ1-2
CDR3nt: TGTGCCAGCAGCCGGGGGGCAGTGGCCCTTGGCTACACCTTC
CDR3aa: CASSRGAVALGYTF

d_gene: TRBD1
v_gene: TRBV9
abundance: NA
j_gene: TRBJ1-1
CDR3nt: TGTGCCAGCAGCGGGGATGACAGGGGATTGAGAGCTTTCTTT
CDR3aa: CASSGDDRGLRAFF

d_gene: TRBD1
v_gene: TRBV29-1
abundance: NA
j_gene: TRBJ2-1
CDR3nt: TGCAGCGTCGGGACAGCGGCCAATGAGCAGTTCTTC
CDR3aa: CSVGTAANEQFF

d_gene: TRBD1
v_gene: TRBV12-5
abundance: NA
j_gene: TRBJ1-2
CDR3nt: TGTGCTAGTGGTTTGGTCCCCCAGAATGGACAGGGGGATGGCTACACCTTC
CDR3aa: CASGLVPQNGQGDGYTF

d_gene: NA
v_gene: TRBV19
abundance: NA
j_gene: TRBJ2-2
CDR3nt: TGTGCCAGTAGTATAGAAGGAGGGAACACCGGGGAGCTGTTTTTT
CDR3aa: CASSIEGGNTGELFF

d_gene: TRBD2
v_gene: TRBV7-8
abundance: NA
j_gene: TRBJ2-1
CDR3nt: TGTGCCAGCGGGAGGGTGGGCACTGAGCAGTTCTTC
CDR3aa: CASGRVGTEQFF

d_gene: NA
v_gene: TRBV14
abundance: few
j_gene: TRBJ1-1
CDR3nt: TGTGCCAGCAGCCAAGCCAGGAACACTGAAGCTTTCTTT
CDR3aa: CASSQARNTEAFF

d_gene: NA
v_gene: TRBV19
abundance: few
j_gene: TRBJ1-5
CDR3nt: TGTGCCAGTAGTATTGTAGGGTTTGGCAATCAGCCCCAGCATTTT
CDR3aa: CASSIVGFGNQPQHF